This is a list of T cell receptor beta chains from one sample in a study of blood T cell repertoires in COVID-19. Sequencing used immunoSEQ multiplex PCR; TCRdb keeps in-frame clones, though not all of them. The sample includes about 190,000 clones, more than 65% seen only once; the top ten take about a sixth. The sample was PBMCs or T cells enriched from blood (not recorded which). Receptor source: a woman between 45 and 60 years old with acute COVID-19. Both conserved end residues are part of each CDR3. The order of the fields is CDR3 DNA, CDR3 protein, D gene, V gene, clone size, J gene. D genes are given only for firm matches. Not every row has a clone size; where given, it reads once, few, many or a size class.

CDR3nt: TGTGCCAGCAGCGCGGGACAGGGTATTATAGCTGAAGCTTTCTTT; CDR3aa: CASSAGQGIIAEAFF; d_gene: TRBD1; v_gene: TRBV7-9; abundance: .; j_gene: TRBJ1-1
CDR3nt: TGTGCCAGCTCACCCGATGGGGGGGGCCGAACTGAAGCTTTCTTT; CDR3aa: CASSPDGGGRTEAFF; d_gene: .; v_gene: TRBV18; abundance: few; j_gene: TRBJ1-1
CDR3nt: TGTGCCAGCAGCCCCAACTTGAACACTGAAGCTTTCTTT; CDR3aa: CASSPNLNTEAFF; d_gene: .; v_gene: TRBV5-4; abundance: .; j_gene: TRBJ1-1
CDR3nt: TGTGCCAGCAGCGCGAGGGGACTAGCGGGGGGCAATGAGCAGTTCTTC; CDR3aa: CASSARGLAGGNEQFF; d_gene: TRBD2; v_gene: TRBV9; abundance: .; j_gene: TRBJ2-1
CDR3nt: TGTGCCAGCAGCCTCAGGGCGGGGGAAGGGAAAGAGACCCAGTACTTC; CDR3aa: CASSLRAGEGKETQYF; d_gene: TRBD2; v_gene: TRBV3-1/TRBV3-2; abundance: many; j_gene: TRBJ2-5
CDR3nt: TGTGCCAGCTCACCACGGCGGGGAAAGAGTGAAAAACTGTTTTTT; CDR3aa: CASSPRRGKSEKLFF; d_gene: .; v_gene: TRBV18; abundance: few; j_gene: TRBJ1-4
CDR3nt: TGTGCCAGCAGCCCGGGACAAGCGAATGAAAAACTGTTTTTT; CDR3aa: CASSPGQANEKLFF; d_gene: .; v_gene: TRBV3-1/TRBV3-2; abundance: .; j_gene: TRBJ1-4
CDR3nt: TGTGCCAGCAGTTTATTCGGGACAGGGGATGAAAAACTGTTTTTT; CDR3aa: CASSLFGTGDEKLFF; d_gene: TRBD1; v_gene: TRBV28; abundance: .; j_gene: TRBJ1-4
CDR3nt: TGCAGCGTAGCGACAGGGGGCAGCAATCAGCCCCAGCATTTT; CDR3aa: CSVATGGSNQPQHF; d_gene: TRBD1; v_gene: TRBV29-1; abundance: .; j_gene: TRBJ1-5
CDR3nt: TGTGCCAGCAGTCTTACAGGGGGCCTGGGGCAGCCCCAGCATTTT; CDR3aa: CASSLTGGLGQPQHF; d_gene: TRBD1; v_gene: TRBV6-4; abundance: many; j_gene: TRBJ1-5
CDR3nt: TGTGCCAGCACTCTAGCGGTCCAAGAGACCCAGTACTTC; CDR3aa: CASTLAVQETQYF; d_gene: TRBD2; v_gene: TRBV28; abundance: .; j_gene: TRBJ2-5
CDR3nt: TGCGCCAGCAGTGAAGTCAGGGCAACTGAAGCTTTCTTT; CDR3aa: CASSEVRATEAFF; d_gene: .; v_gene: TRBV10-1; abundance: .; j_gene: TRBJ1-1
CDR3nt: TGTGCCACCAGTGATTTGAATAGCGCTGAAGAGACCCAGTACTTC; CDR3aa: CATSDLNSAEETQYF; d_gene: .; v_gene: TRBV24-1; abundance: .; j_gene: TRBJ2-5
CDR3nt: TGCGCCAGCAGCTTGGCCGTCGTTGGACAGGGGAACACCGGGGAGCTGTTTTTT; CDR3aa: CASSLAVVGQGNTGELFF; d_gene: TRBD1; v_gene: TRBV5-1; abundance: once; j_gene: TRBJ2-2
CDR3nt: TGTGCCAACCCCGGCTCCTACAATGAGCAGTTCTTC; CDR3aa: CANPGSYNEQFF; d_gene: .; v_gene: TRBV12-1; abundance: .; j_gene: TRBJ2-1
CDR3nt: TGTGCCAGCAGTTTCCCAGGCTCGAGCACAGATACGCAGTATTTT; CDR3aa: CASSFPGSSTDTQYF; d_gene: .; v_gene: TRBV27; abundance: .; j_gene: TRBJ2-3
CDR3nt: TGCGCCAGCAGCTTGATGCGGAACCCCACAGATACGCAGTATTTT; CDR3aa: CASSLMRNPTDTQYF; d_gene: .; v_gene: TRBV5-1; abundance: .; j_gene: TRBJ2-3
CDR3nt: TGTGCCAGCAGCTTAGCGCGGGGGATTATGGAGACCCAGTACTTC; CDR3aa: CASSLARGIMETQYF; d_gene: TRBD2; v_gene: TRBV7-8; abundance: many; j_gene: TRBJ2-5
CDR3nt: TGTGCCACCAGTGACACCGGGACAGGGAGTTTTGGCTACACCTTC; CDR3aa: CATSDTGTGSFGYTF; d_gene: TRBD1; v_gene: TRBV24-1; abundance: .; j_gene: TRBJ1-2
CDR3nt: TGTGCCAGCATCGTAGGAGAGGGCCCCTATGGCTACACCTTC; CDR3aa: CASIVGEGPYGYTF; d_gene: .; v_gene: TRBV2; abundance: once; j_gene: TRBJ1-2
CDR3nt: TGTGCCAGCAGCTATGAGGCGGTGGCCAAAAACATTCAGTACTTC; CDR3aa: CASSYEAVAKNIQYF; d_gene: .; v_gene: TRBV4-2; abundance: .; j_gene: TRBJ2-4
CDR3nt: TGTGCCAGCAGCCAAGGCGGGACGGAGAACACTGAAGCTTTCTTT; CDR3aa: CASSQGGTENTEAFF; d_gene: .; v_gene: TRBV4-2; abundance: .; j_gene: TRBJ1-1
CDR3nt: TGTGCCAGCAGCATAGGACAGGGGGCGTCTGGAAACACCATATATTTT; CDR3aa: CASSIGQGASGNTIYF; d_gene: TRBD1; v_gene: TRBV11-2; abundance: .; j_gene: TRBJ1-3
CDR3nt: TGTGCCAGCACAACGTGGCAGGGTTTTGGGGCCAACGTCCTGACTTTC; CDR3aa: CASTTWQGFGANVLTF; d_gene: .; v_gene: TRBV7-9; abundance: .; j_gene: TRBJ2-6
CDR3nt: TGCGCCAGCAGCTCCGGGACAGTTGGGGGCACAGATACGCAGTATTTT; CDR3aa: CASSSGTVGGTDTQYF; d_gene: TRBD1; v_gene: TRBV5-1; abundance: .; j_gene: TRBJ2-3
CDR3nt: TGTGCCACCGGGGGGAATAACTATGGCTACACCTTC; CDR3aa: CATGGNNYGYTF; d_gene: .; v_gene: TRBV27; abundance: once; j_gene: TRBJ1-2
CDR3nt: TGTGCCAGCAGTGAAGCATTACAGGGAAGGGCGGGCTACACCTTC; CDR3aa: CASSEALQGRAGYTF; d_gene: .; v_gene: TRBV6-1; abundance: once; j_gene: TRBJ1-2
CDR3nt: TGTGCCAGCAGCTCGGGGGGGGGCACTAATGAAAAACTGTTTTTT; CDR3aa: CASSSGGGTNEKLFF; d_gene: .; v_gene: TRBV13; abundance: .; j_gene: TRBJ1-4
CDR3nt: TGTGCCACCAGCAGAGAGGGGACTTCCACAGATACGCAGTATTTT; CDR3aa: CATSREGTSTDTQYF; d_gene: .; v_gene: TRBV15; abundance: .; j_gene: TRBJ2-3
CDR3nt: TGTGCCAGCAGTGTAGCGGGGCGACAGTTCTTC; CDR3aa: CASSVAGRQFF; d_gene: TRBD2; v_gene: TRBV25-1; abundance: .; j_gene: TRBJ2-1
CDR3nt: TGTGCCAGCAGCTTAGCGTCGGGGAGGGGGAACACTGAAGCTTTCTTT; CDR3aa: CASSLASGRGNTEAFF; d_gene: .; v_gene: TRBV7-6; abundance: few; j_gene: TRBJ1-1
CDR3nt: TGTGCCAGCACGAGGCCCATGAACACTGAAGCTTTCTTT; CDR3aa: CASTRPMNTEAFF; d_gene: .; v_gene: TRBV28; abundance: .; j_gene: TRBJ1-1
CDR3nt: TGTGCCAGCAGTGCAACAGGGGGCTATCAGCCCCAGCATTTT; CDR3aa: CASSATGGYQPQHF; d_gene: TRBD1; v_gene: TRBV28; abundance: .; j_gene: TRBJ1-5
CDR3nt: TGTGCCAGCAGTTCGGGACAGGGAACGAAAGCTTTCTTT; CDR3aa: CASSSGQGTKAFF; d_gene: TRBD1; v_gene: TRBV28; abundance: few; j_gene: TRBJ1-1
CDR3nt: TGTGCCAGCAGCGTAGCTTACGGTGCAACTAATGAAAAACTGTTTTTT; CDR3aa: CASSVAYGATNEKLFF; d_gene: .; v_gene: TRBV9; abundance: .; j_gene: TRBJ1-4
CDR3nt: TGTGCCAGCAGCCCGACCAACAGGGATGACTATGGCTACACCTTC; CDR3aa: CASSPTNRDDYGYTF; d_gene: .; v_gene: TRBV7-9; abundance: .; j_gene: TRBJ1-2
CDR3nt: TGTGCCAGCAGTTTATTCATTGGAAACACCATATATTTT; CDR3aa: CASSLFIGNTIYF; d_gene: .; v_gene: TRBV27; abundance: many; j_gene: TRBJ1-3
CDR3nt: TGTGCCAGCAGCTTAGGCAGGGCTGGAAACACCATATATTTT; CDR3aa: CASSLGRAGNTIYF; d_gene: .; v_gene: TRBV7-2; abundance: .; j_gene: TRBJ1-3
CDR3nt: TGTGCCAGCAGTTTTTATGGCAGAGTATTGAGCGGTAATTCACCCCTCCACTTT; CDR3aa: CASSFYGRVLSGNSPLHF; d_gene: .; v_gene: TRBV28; abundance: .; j_gene: TRBJ1-6
CDR3nt: TGTGCCAGCAGTTTTCCTTCGTACAGAGATAATTCACCCCTCCACTTT; CDR3aa: CASSFPSYRDNSPLHF; d_gene: .; v_gene: TRBV28; abundance: many; j_gene: TRBJ1-6
CDR3nt: TGCGCCAGCCGACAGGGAGCCGGGGAGCTGTTTTTT; CDR3aa: CASRQGAGELFF; d_gene: TRBD1; v_gene: TRBV10-1; abundance: .; j_gene: TRBJ2-2
CDR3nt: TGTGCCAGCAGCACAAAAGGGACAGGGAAGAACACCATATATTTT; CDR3aa: CASSTKGTGKNTIYF; d_gene: TRBD1; v_gene: TRBV7-9; abundance: .; j_gene: TRBJ1-3
CDR3nt: TGTGCCAGTAGATTGCAGGGGGCGAACACCGGGGAGCTGTTTTTT; CDR3aa: CASRLQGANTGELFF; d_gene: TRBD1; v_gene: TRBV19; abundance: .; j_gene: TRBJ2-2
CDR3nt: TGTGCCAGCAGCGCCCCGGTACGTGGCTACACCTTC; CDR3aa: CASSAPVRGYTF; d_gene: .; v_gene: TRBV3-1/TRBV3-2; abundance: few; j_gene: TRBJ1-2